These 24 T cell receptor beta chains originate from one sample sequenced in a study of OX40 agonist ivuxolimab in advanced cancers. Produced via immunoSEQ multiplex PCR; TCRdb's table is partial and in-frame only. The sample yields approximately 90,000 clones, about 89% seen once. The sequencing used CD4+ or CD8+ T cells sorted from blood, collected in a trial of the OX40 agonist ivuxolimab. These receptors were taken from an adult with an advanced solid tumor such as melanoma, head and neck, liver or kidney cancer.

The chain couples TRBV19 to TRBJ2-5, with D uncertain. Germline CDR1 is LNHDA and CDR2 is SQIVND (reference sequence). The CDR3 spans 15 residues. Trimming left V 9 bases short and J 1 base short, with 18 bases between. The CDR3 here is CASGVGIRSQETQYF. The CDR3, as DNA: TGTGCCAGCGGCGTAGGTATAAGGAGCCAAGAGACCCAGTACTTC.

This rearrangement joins TRBV6-1 to TRBJ1-6, with D perhaps matching TRBD1 (5 bases). Germline CDR1 is MNHNS and CDR2 is SASEGT. V dropped 3 bases and J dropped 7 bases, with 7 bases sitting between them. CDR3 length: 13 residues. The CDR3 loop reads CASSDRENSPLHF. Here the CDR3 DNA reads TGTGCCAGCAGTGACAGGGAGAATTCACCCCTCCACTTT.

V and J are TRBV7-6 and TRBJ1-6; D call uncertain. Germline lookup yields CDR1 SGHVS and CDR2 FNYEAQ. V was clipped by 1 base and J by 9 bases, with 10 bases between them. The CDR3 has 14 amino acids. The CDR3 loop is CASSLGSEGSPLHF. The CDR3 nucleotides read TGTGCCAGCAGCTTAGGATCCGAGGGTTCACCCCTCCACTTT.

The genes are TRBV6-6 and TRBJ1-1; D is ambiguous. Germline assignment: CDR1 MNHNY and CDR2 SVGAGI (reference sequence). CDR3 length equals 14 residues. V lost 7 bases and J 6 bases, leaving 18 bases between the germline ends. CDR3 region: CASTPPPLNSEAFF. CDR3 DNA sequence: TGTGCCAGCACACCCCCCCCATTAAACTCTGAAGCTTTCTTT.

The chain recombines TRBV19 with TRBJ1-1; TRBD1 matches 8 bases. The CDR3 extends over 13 amino acids. V dropped 3 bases and J dropped 4; count of bases not matched to a gene: 1. Germline values: CDR1 LNHDA, CDR2 SQIVND (reference sequence). The CDR3 sequence is CASSITGGTEAFF. In nucleotides, the CDR3 is TGTGCCAGTAGTATTACAGGGGGCACTGAAGCTTTCTTT.

In DNA form, the CDR3 reads TGTGCCAGCAGTTTAGAACTAGCGGGAGGGTGGTTCTGGTACGAGCAGTACTTC. Translating it yields CASSLELAGGWFWYEQYF. The chain uses TRBV27 and TRBJ2-7; 13 bases match TRBD2. The CDR3 sequence is 18 residues long. The V segment lost 2 bases and the J segment 4 bases; nucleotides outside the gene matches: 11. Looked up from germline, CDR1 is MNHEY and CDR2 is SMNVEV (reference sequence).

The V gene is TRBV13, the J gene TRBJ1-1; D unclear. Germline CDR1 is PRHDT and CDR2 is FYEKMQ (reference sequence). Trimming removed 1 base from V and 6 bases from J, with 18 bases in between. The CDR3 extends over 16 amino acids. The CDR3 loop is CASSLVYLGSQPEAFF. For the CDR3, the DNA is TGTGCCAGCAGCTTAGTTTATCTGGGCTCACAACCTGAAGCTTTCTTT.

This clone was seen a handful of times. The sample contains more than one DNA sequence encoding this CDR3. V usage is TRBV4-1 and J usage is TRBJ1-5; no definite D call. This CDR3 comprises 13 residues. Germline V gives CDR1 MGHRA, CDR2 YSYEKL. Trimming took 2 bases from V and 7 from J, leaving 9 bases between them. This chain's CDR3 is CASSQTGGQPQHF. CDR3 DNA: TGCGCCAGCAGCCAAACCGGAGGACAGCCCCAGCATTTT.

The chain combines TRBV7-2 with TRBJ1-1, with a possible D match to TRBD1 (6 bases). The V and J ends lost 4 bases and 5 bases respectively, with 17 bases between them. This CDR3 has 15 amino acids. Germline assignment: CDR1 SGHTA and CDR2 FQGNSA. CDR3 sequence: CASSSDRRVGTEAFF. For the CDR3, the DNA is TGTGCCAGCAGCTCCGACAGGCGAGTAGGGACTGAAGCTTTCTTT.

The chain carries TRBV6-1 and TRBJ2-5; possible D gene TRBD2, 5 bases. Germline CDR1 and CDR2: MNHNS and SASEGT. Trimming shortened V by 8 bases and J by 5 bases, and 12 bases separated the two germline ends. The CDR3 runs to 12 residues. CDR3 residues: CASAGLGETQYF. The CDR3 region has the DNA TGTGCCAGCGCGGGCCTCGGGGAGACCCAGTACTTC.

The CDR3 loop reads CASSSGQGDEQYF. The CDR3 DNA follows: TGCGCCAGCAGCTCGGGACAGGGCGACGAGCAGTACTTC. The chain uses TRBV5-1 and TRBJ2-7; 9 bases map to TRBD1. Trimming cost V 3 bases and J 5 bases; bases outside gene matches: 3. Per germline, CDR1 SGHRS and CDR2 YFSETQ. CDR3 length: 13 residues.

This rearrangement joins TRBV11-2 to TRBJ2-1; 7 nucleotides align to TRBD1. The length of the CDR3 is 12 residues. Germline values: CDR1 SGHAT, CDR2 FQNNGV. The V segment lost 6 bases and the J segment 14 bases; nucleotides outside the gene matches: 10. The CDR3 sequence is CASSRKAQGEFF. The DNA of the CDR3 is TGTGCCAGCAGTCGAAAAGCCCAGGGGGAGTTCTTC.

This chain links TRBV28 with TRBJ2-7; D is uncertain. Germline CDR1 reads MDHEN; CDR2 reads SYDVKM. V was clipped by 1 base and J by 3 bases, with 7 bases between them. CDR3 length: 13 residues. The CDR3 nucleotides read TGTGCCAGCAGTTTATTACGGCTCTACGAGCAGTACTTC. It translates to CASSLLRLYEQYF.

V and J are TRBV6-5 and TRBJ2-7; D gene ambiguous. Per the germline V gene, CDR1 is MNHEY and CDR2 is SVGAGI. The V end lost 5 bases, the J end lost 2 bases, and 10 bases lay between the germline ends. The CDR3 consists of 13 residues. CDR3 nucleotide sequence: TGTGCCAGCAGTCACGGAACCCCCTACGAGCAGTACTTC. As protein: CASSHGTPYEQYF.

This clone was seen only once. The chain combines TRBV6-6 with TRBJ2-7, with 7 positions matching TRBD1. This CDR3 is built from 15 residues. V was pared by 0 bases and J by 11 bases, with 13 bases of the junction left unmatched. Germline V CDR1 and CDR2: MNHNY, SVGAGI (reference sequence). CDR3 bases: TGTGCCAGCAGTTACTCAGAACTGCTAGGGGGCGCGAAGTACTTC. Its protein product is CASSYSELLGGAKYF.

The chain employs TRBV7-9 and TRBJ2-2, with unresolved D. V was clipped by 5 bases and J by 3 bases, with 7 bases between them. Looked up from germline, CDR1 is SEHNR and CDR2 is FQNEAQ (reference sequence). The CDR3 extends over 13 amino acids. CDR3 loop: CASSPIDTGELFF. The DNA for the CDR3 is TGTGCCAGCAGCCCCATAGACACCGGGGAGCTGTTTTTT.

The chain is built from TRBV5-1 and TRBJ1-6; tentatively, D is TRBD1 (5 bases). Trimming removed 2 bases at V and 10 bases at J, with 10 bases between. Germline V gene sequence: CDR1 SGHRS, CDR2 YFSETQ. This CDR3 has 13 amino acids. As DNA, the CDR3 is TGCGCCAGCAGCTTCTTCTGGGGCTCACCCCTCCACTTT. Residues: CASSFFWGSPLHF.

The rearrangement joins TRBV27 to TRBJ1-4, with 8 bases that match TRBD1. Germline V gene lookup returns CDR1 MNHEY and CDR2 SMNVEV (reference sequence). This CDR3 comprises 20 residues. With 2 bases clipped from V and 4 bases from J, the junction kept 18 bases outside the gene matches. The CDR3 bases are TGTGCCAGCAGTTTAGCTCGACAGGGGATAGTAGGCCACGGTAATGAAAAACTGTTTTTT. It is translated as CASSLARQGIVGHGNEKLFF.

The rearrangement joins TRBV30 to TRBJ2-7; D is unclear. The germline gives CDR1 GTSNPN, CDR2 SVGIG (reference sequence). Trimming removed 0 bases from V and 6 bases from J, with 9 bases in between. This CDR3 spans 12 amino acids. The CDR3 loop is CAWSVNLFEQYF. The CDR3 region has the DNA TGTGCCTGGAGTGTAAATCTCTTCGAGCAGTACTTC.

The J gene is TRBJ2-7, the V gene TRBV2, with 7 bases identical to TRBD1. The CDR3 runs to 13 residues. V dropped 6 bases and J dropped 3; count of bases not matched to a gene: 5. Germline V gene data show CDR1 as SNHLY and CDR2 as FYNNEI. CDR3 sequence reads: CASRDRRYYEQYF. Here the CDR3 DNA reads TGTGCCAGCAGGGACAGGAGATACTACGAGCAGTACTTC. Full variable domain (rest looked up from reference TRBV2 and TRBJ2-7): EPEVTQTPSHQVTQMGQEVILRCVPISNHLYFYWYRQILGQKVEFLVSFYNNEISEKSEIFDDQFSVERPDGSNFTLKIRSTKLEDSAMYFCASRDRRYYEQYFGPGTRLTVT.

The chain recombines TRBV2 with TRBJ2-1, with TRBD2 matching 16 bases. Trimming cost V 2 bases and J 1 base; bases outside gene matches: 8. This CDR3 is built from 20 residues. Germline loops: CDR1 SNHLY, CDR2 FYNNEI. The CDR3 DNA reads TGTGCCAGCAGTGAATTCGGGACTAGCGGGAGGGCCGTGTCCTACAATGAGCAGTTCTTC. The encoded protein is CASSEFGTSGRAVSYNEQFF. Combining the CDR3 with reference TRBV2 and TRBJ2-1 gives the whole variable domain EPEVTQTPSHQVTQMGQEVILRCVPISNHLYFYWYRQILGQKVEFLVSFYNNEISEKSEIFDDQFSVERPDGSNFTLKIRSTKLEDSAMYFCASSEFGTSGRAVSYNEQFFGPGTRLTVL.

This chain joins TRBV27 and TRBJ2-7; 13 bases are shared with TRBD2. CDR1 is MNHEY and CDR2 is SMNVEV in the germline V gene (reference sequence). The V segment lost 7 bases and the J segment 0 bases; nucleotides outside the gene matches: 3. The CDR3 sequence is 15 residues long. The CDR3 here is CASTGLAGSSYEQYF. The CDR3 DNA follows: TGTGCCAGCACGGGACTAGCGGGATCCTCCTACGAGCAGTACTTC.

V and J are TRBV5-5 and TRBJ2-7, with a weak D call TRBD1 (5 bases). CDR1 SGHKS and CDR2 YYEKEE come from the germline V gene (reference sequence). Trimming removed 2 bases at V and 0 bases at J, with 9 bases between. The length of the CDR3 is 14 residues. CDR3 protein: CASSFQGPSYEQYF. CDR3 DNA sequence: TGTGCCAGCAGCTTTCAGGGCCCCTCCTACGAGCAGTACTTC.

The V gene is TRBV10-3, the J gene TRBJ2-7; D possibly corresponds to TRBD2 (5 bases). The CDR3 extends over 15 amino acids. Germline V gene lookup returns CDR1 ENHRY and CDR2 SYGVKD. Trimming removed 6 bases at V and 1 base at J, with 16 bases between. The CDR3 region has the DNA TGTGCCATCAGGCTTGGTAGCGATAAATCCTACGAGCAGTACTTC. It encodes CAIRLGSDKSYEQYF.